This T cell receptor beta chain was recovered during a study of Graves' ophthalmopathy and Graves' hyperthyroidism. As for the study in general: Absence of ophthalmopathy within 18 months of follow-up defined stable hyperthyroidism. Study-wide results and caveats: Detection in blood was also observed for most expanded thyroid clonotypes above 0.001 frequency.

The CDR3 consists of 11 residues. V lost 10 bases, J lost 4 bases, and 11 bases lay in between. Germline values: CDR1 MNHNS, CDR2 SASEGT. Amplifying from RNA transcripts, the study obtained TCR beta CDR3 regions. First-round RT-PCR relied on HTBI primers, and a second-round multiplex PCR came next. TCRdb called the multiplex PCR reads again in MiXCR, with one record for every CDR3 protein. The sample includes about 550,000 distinct CDR3 sequences, 35% to 45% seen only once; the top ten take 4% to 5%. Ten or more counts support this clonotype. Its cognate antigen is unknown. Each hyperthyroidism patient was newly diagnosed, with under 2 months' duration, and aged 18 to 65. Researchers turned away patients with other autoimmune diseases, uncontrolled infections, pregnancy or lactation.

Sequencing was performed on peripheral blood or thyroid tissue (not recorded which). The clonotype comes from an adult man with Graves' hyperthyroidism. The chain links TRBV6-1 to TRBJ2-7; no clear D gene. CDR3 in DNA: TGTGCCACCGAAGGATCGTACGAGCAGTACTTC. This sequence encodes CATEGSYEQYF.